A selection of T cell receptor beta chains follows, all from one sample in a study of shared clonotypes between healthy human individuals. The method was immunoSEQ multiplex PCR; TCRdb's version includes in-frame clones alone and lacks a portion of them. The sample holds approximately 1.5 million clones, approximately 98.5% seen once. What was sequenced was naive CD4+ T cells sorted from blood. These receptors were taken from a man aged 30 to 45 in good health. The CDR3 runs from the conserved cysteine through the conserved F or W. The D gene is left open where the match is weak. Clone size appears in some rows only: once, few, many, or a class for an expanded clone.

cdr3_nt: TGCGCCAGCAGCTTATTCGGGAGCGAAGAGACCCAGTACTTC; cdr3_aa: CASSLFGSEETQYF; v_call: TRBV5-1; d_call: .; clone_size: .; j_call: TRBJ2-5
cdr3_nt: TGCGCCAGCAGCTTGGCGGGAGGGCCGCGCACCGGGGAGCTGTTTTTT; cdr3_aa: CASSLAGGPRTGELFF; v_call: TRBV5-1; d_call: TRBD2; clone_size: .; j_call: TRBJ2-2
cdr3_nt: TGTGCCGCCCAGAAGACAGATACGCAGTATTTT; cdr3_aa: CAAQKTDTQYF; v_call: TRBV2; d_call: .; clone_size: once; j_call: TRBJ2-3
cdr3_nt: TGTGCCAGCAGTTACTTAGCTGGGGCCAACGTCCTGACTTTC; cdr3_aa: CASSYLAGANVLTF; v_call: TRBV6-5; d_call: .; clone_size: .; j_call: TRBJ2-6
cdr3_nt: TGTGCCAGCTCACCGAGGAGTCAAGCAACTAATGAAAAACTGTTTTTT; cdr3_aa: CASSPRSQATNEKLFF; v_call: TRBV18; d_call: .; clone_size: once; j_call: TRBJ1-4
cdr3_nt: TGTGCCATCGTCGGAGGCACTGAAGCTTTCTTT; cdr3_aa: CAIVGGTEAFF; v_call: TRBV10-3; d_call: .; clone_size: .; j_call: TRBJ1-1
cdr3_nt: TGCGCCAGCGGCGACACCCAGGGGGCAGATACGCAGTATTTT; cdr3_aa: CASGDTQGADTQYF; v_call: TRBV5-1; d_call: TRBD1; clone_size: .; j_call: TRBJ2-3
cdr3_nt: TGTGCCAGCAGCGTAGGTGCAGGGGGTTCCTACGAGCAGTACTTC; cdr3_aa: CASSVGAGGSYEQYF; v_call: TRBV9; d_call: TRBD1; clone_size: .; j_call: TRBJ2-7
cdr3_nt: TGCAGCGCGGGGCCAGGACAGGGTTTCGGCGAGCAGTACTTC; cdr3_aa: CSAGPGQGFGEQYF; v_call: TRBV29-1; d_call: TRBD1; clone_size: .; j_call: TRBJ2-7
cdr3_nt: TGTGCCAGCAGCTTTGTCCCGGGGTATGGGGCTGAAGCTTTCTTT; cdr3_aa: CASSFVPGYGAEAFF; v_call: TRBV11-2; d_call: .; clone_size: .; j_call: TRBJ1-1
cdr3_nt: TGTGCCTGGGAACTCCAGACTAGCGGGAGCTACGAGCAGTACTTC; cdr3_aa: CAWELQTSGSYEQYF; v_call: TRBV30; d_call: TRBD2; clone_size: .; j_call: TRBJ2-7
cdr3_nt: TGTGCCAGCAGCCCAGGAATATACGAGCAGTACTTC; cdr3_aa: CASSPGIYEQYF; v_call: TRBV11-2; d_call: .; clone_size: .; j_call: TRBJ2-7
cdr3_nt: TGCGCCAGCAGTGTGCAGGGGAGAGATACGCAGTATTTT; cdr3_aa: CASSVQGRDTQYF; v_call: TRBV10-2; d_call: .; clone_size: .; j_call: TRBJ2-3
cdr3_nt: TGTGCTAGTGGTTTGGTACAGGTCCCAGCCCGAAGGGAGGAAGCCGGGGAGCTGTTTTTT; cdr3_aa: CASGLVQVPARREEAGELFF; v_call: TRBV12-5; d_call: .; clone_size: .; j_call: TRBJ2-2
cdr3_nt: TGTGCCAGCAGCGCTTCCCCACCGACAGGTTACAATGAGCAGTTCTTC; cdr3_aa: CASSASPPTGYNEQFF; v_call: TRBV9; d_call: .; clone_size: .; j_call: TRBJ2-1
cdr3_nt: TGTGCCAGTAGTCCCGGGACAGGGGTTGCGGGTCAGCCCCAGCATTTT; cdr3_aa: CASSPGTGVAGQPQHF; v_call: TRBV19; d_call: TRBD1; clone_size: .; j_call: TRBJ1-5
cdr3_nt: TGTGCCAGCAGTTTACAGGGATGGCAGCCCCAGCATTTT; cdr3_aa: CASSLQGWQPQHF; v_call: TRBV28; d_call: .; clone_size: .; j_call: TRBJ1-5
cdr3_nt: TGTGCCAGCAGCGTACGGCCGAGCTCCTACAATGAGCAGTTCTTC; cdr3_aa: CASSVRPSSYNEQFF; v_call: TRBV9; d_call: .; clone_size: .; j_call: TRBJ2-1
cdr3_nt: TGCAGCGTAAACAGGGGGCTAGAGGGGCAGTACTTC; cdr3_aa: CSVNRGLEGQYF; v_call: TRBV29-1; d_call: TRBD1; clone_size: .; j_call: TRBJ2-7
cdr3_nt: TGTGCTAGCAGCTTAGCAGGGGTAGGCACCGGGGAGCTGTTTTTT; cdr3_aa: CASSLAGVGTGELFF; v_call: TRBV7-7; d_call: .; clone_size: once; j_call: TRBJ2-2
cdr3_nt: TGCGCCAGCAGCTTATACGGGACAGGGTTCTACGAGCAGTACTTC; cdr3_aa: CASSLYGTGFYEQYF; v_call: TRBV5-1; d_call: TRBD1; clone_size: .; j_call: TRBJ2-7
cdr3_nt: TGCGCCAGCAGTCGAAACCAAGAGACCCAGTACTTC; cdr3_aa: CASSRNQETQYF; v_call: TRBV10-1; d_call: .; clone_size: .; j_call: TRBJ2-5
cdr3_nt: TGTGCCAGCAGCTTCGAGCAGGAAGAGACCCAGTACTTC; cdr3_aa: CASSFEQEETQYF; v_call: TRBV13; d_call: .; clone_size: .; j_call: TRBJ2-5
cdr3_nt: TGTGCCAGCGGGGAAGGGACAGTTTGGTCGACCCAGTACTTC; cdr3_aa: CASGEGTVWSTQYF; v_call: TRBV14; d_call: TRBD1; clone_size: .; j_call: TRBJ2-5
cdr3_nt: TGTGCCAGTAGTACCCCCCAGGTCGACGAGCAGTACTTC; cdr3_aa: CASSTPQVDEQYF; v_call: TRBV19; d_call: .; clone_size: .; j_call: TRBJ2-7
cdr3_nt: TGTGCCAGCAGCTCGCCGGGGACGGGGCAGCCCCAGCATTTT; cdr3_aa: CASSSPGTGQPQHF; v_call: TRBV6-6; d_call: .; clone_size: .; j_call: TRBJ1-5
cdr3_nt: TGTGCCAGCAGCGAACAGGGAAACTCTGGCTACACCTTC; cdr3_aa: CASSEQGNSGYTF; v_call: TRBV13; d_call: .; clone_size: .; j_call: TRBJ1-2
cdr3_nt: TGTGCCAGCAGCTCTGGCGCAGGGAGGACTGAAGCTTTCTTT; cdr3_aa: CASSSGAGRTEAFF; v_call: TRBV7-9; d_call: .; clone_size: .; j_call: TRBJ1-1
cdr3_nt: TGTGCCAGCAGCTTGCCCGGGAGGAACACTGAAGCTTTCTTT; cdr3_aa: CASSLPGRNTEAFF; v_call: TRBV5-6; d_call: .; clone_size: .; j_call: TRBJ1-1
cdr3_nt: TGTGCCAGCAGCCAAAGTCAAGGGCCAGTTAATTCACCCCTCCACTTT; cdr3_aa: CASSQSQGPVNSPLHF; v_call: TRBV4-2; d_call: .; clone_size: once; j_call: TRBJ1-6
cdr3_nt: TGTGCCAGCAGCTTTAGCGGGAGAACAGATACGCAGTATTTT; cdr3_aa: CASSFSGRTDTQYF; v_call: TRBV9; d_call: TRBD2; clone_size: .; j_call: TRBJ2-3